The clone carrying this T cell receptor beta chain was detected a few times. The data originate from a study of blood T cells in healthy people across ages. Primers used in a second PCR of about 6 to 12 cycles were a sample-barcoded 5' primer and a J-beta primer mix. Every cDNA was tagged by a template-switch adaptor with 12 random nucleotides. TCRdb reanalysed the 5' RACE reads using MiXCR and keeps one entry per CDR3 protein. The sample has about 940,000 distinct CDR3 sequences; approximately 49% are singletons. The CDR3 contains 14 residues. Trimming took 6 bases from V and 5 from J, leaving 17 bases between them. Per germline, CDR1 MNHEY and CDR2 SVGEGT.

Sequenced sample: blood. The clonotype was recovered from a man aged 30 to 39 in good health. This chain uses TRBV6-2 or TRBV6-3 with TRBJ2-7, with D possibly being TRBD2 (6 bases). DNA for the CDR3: TGTGCCAGCAGAGGGCAGGGACTGAGCGACGAGCAGTACTTC. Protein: CASRGQGLSDEQYF.